This T cell receptor (beta chain) was recovered during a study of CXCR3-negative and CXCR3-positive naive CD8 T cells. Whole-study results and caveats: Higher TRB CDR3 hydrophobicity marked CXCR3-positive naive cells relative to CXCR3-negative naive cells.

About this clonotype itself: The antigen is not known.

This CDR3 has 14 residues. Germline-derived CDR1 and CDR2 are MDHEN and SYDVKM. UMI labels and 5' RACE were used to prepare the TRB cDNA libraries. With the 5' RACE reads reprocessed, TCRdb shows one record per CDR3 protein and no DNA. Its listing shows 130,000 to 150,000 distinct CDR3 sequences. The genes are TRBV28 and TRBJ2-7; lacking DNA, the TRBD1 call made by TCRdb goes unchecked. The source material was naive CXCR3+ CD8+ T cells from blood. The subset: CD45RO-CCR7+CD27+CD95- naive CD8+ T cells expressing CXCR3 (TNR3+). The TCR comes from a human donor in good health. Some clones in this sample may be carry-over from other donors' samples. The CDR3 loop reads CASSLQGNDYEQYF.